Each of the 11 T cell receptor beta chains below was sequenced from the same sample in a study of T cell repertoires in aging, cancer and after chemotherapy. A mixed TRB-A/B primer pool amplified rearranged TRB by multiplex touch-down PCR. TCRdb recomputed calls from the multiplex PCR reads with MiXCR, one row per CDR3 protein. The sample has approximately 500 distinct CDR3 sequences; more than 15% are singletons. TCR beta rearrangements were amplified from peripheral blood genomic DNA. Sequencing used blood. These receptor sequences come from a human donor with a solid tumor.

With respect to this clonotype: The conserved closing phenylalanine or tryptophan is absent in this CDR3, likely reflecting a read error. This chain links TRBV12-3 or TRBV12-4 with TRBJ1-4, with 7 bases fitting TRBD1. V gave up 6 bases and J gave up 5 bases; unmatched junction bases: 12. The CDR3 length is 16 residues. The DNA of the CDR3 is TGTGCCAGCAGCGAACAGGGGTCTAAGTGGAATGAAAAACTGTTTTTA. Translating gives CASSEQGSKWNEKLFL.

The chain employs TRBV12-3 or TRBV12-4 and TRBJ1-5; D call uncertain. V gave up 3 bases and J gave up 7 bases, with 10 bases separating them. The CDR3 has 13 residues. The CDR3 DNA sequence: TGTGCCAGCAGTTTTGAAGGTCGGCAGCCCCAGCATTTT. Residues: CASSFEGRQPQHF.

Note on this clonotype: One base away lies a much larger clone, so this may be a sequencing read error. This chain uses TRBV19 with TRBJ1-1, with D possibly matching TRBD1 (6 bases). From germline, CDR1 is LNHDA and CDR2 SQIVND (reference sequence). V was trimmed by 4 bases and J by 8 bases, leaving 17 bases between them. The CDR3 has 14 amino acids. The chain's CDR3 is CASSTATGKVEAFF. CDR3 DNA: TGTGCCAGTAGTACCGCCACAGGGAAAGTCGAAGCTTTCTTT.

By share, this clonotype ranks as large (0.1 to 1%). The V gene is TRBV7-2, the J gene TRBJ2-2; 12 positions match TRBD2. V shed 5 bases, J shed 7 bases, and the junction held 5 bases outside the gene matches. In germline, CDR1 is SGHTA, CDR2 FQGNSA. This CDR3 spans 15 amino acids. The CDR3 protein is CASSPSGGALGELFF. Here the CDR3 DNA reads TGTGCCAGCAGCCCTAGCGGGGGGGCCCTCGGGGAGCTGTTTTTT.

The rearrangement links TRBV2 to TRBJ1-2; D call uncertain. V dropped 9 bases and J dropped 1 base, with 12 bases sitting between them. Per germline, CDR1 SNHLY and CDR2 FYNNEI. The CDR3 runs 13 residues. DNA of the CDR3: TGTGCCAGGGGAGGGCGGATTAACTATGGCTACACCTTC. This codes for CARGGRINYGYTF.

By sample fraction, this clonotype is large. The junction and the germline gene differ at one end; a read error may be behind it. This chain uses TRBV7-7 with TRBJ2-3; D gene unclear. The CDR3 is made up of 13 amino acids. Germline-derived CDR1 and CDR2 are SSHAT and FNYEAQ (reference sequence). CDR3 protein: CASSFPGSDTQYF. The CDR3 DNA is TGTGCTAGCAGCTTCCCAGGTTCAGATACGCAGTATTTT.

This clonotype is deemed large. This chain links TRBV6-5 with TRBJ2-6; 9 nucleotides match TRBD2. From germline, CDR1 is MNHEY and CDR2 SVGAGI. This CDR3 is 16 amino acids long. J was trimmed by 5 bases and V by 11 bases; bases with no gene match: 13. DNA for the CDR3: TGTGCCTCGGCGGGGGGGGAAATTGTTAGGGCCAACGTCCTGACTTTC. Its translation is CASAGGEIVRANVLTF.

Judged by abundance, this clonotype is large. The chain combines TRBV19 with TRBJ1-1; possibly TRBD1 for D (5 bases). V lost 5 bases, J lost 2 bases, and 12 bases lay in between. This CDR3 is built from 14 residues. The V gene's germline CDR1 is LNHDA and CDR2 SQIVND (reference sequence). For the CDR3, the DNA is TGTGCCAGTAGTTCTCCCGACAGCAACACTGAAGCTTTCTTT. Amino acids: CASSSPDSNTEAFF.

Concerning this clonotype: A read error may explain this, as a much larger clone is one base away. V is TRBV19 and J is TRBJ1-1; D is undetermined. There are 14 residues in the CDR3. Trimming left V 4 bases short and J 8 bases short, with 17 bases between. The germline V gene encodes CDR1 LNHDA and CDR2 SQIVND (reference sequence). This CDR3 reads CASSTAKGNVEAFF. As DNA, the CDR3 is TGTGCCAGTAGTACCGCCAAAGGGAATGTCGAAGCTTTCTTT.

The V gene is TRBV27, the J gene TRBJ2-4; 13 nucleotides align to TRBD2. In germline, CDR1 is MNHEY, CDR2 SMNVEV (reference sequence). Germline trimming cut 6 bases from V and 6 bases from J; bases unmatched to any gene: 11. The CDR3 totals 17 residues. The CDR3: CASSALATSGRTNIQYF. CDR3 nucleotide sequence: TGTGCCAGCAGCGCCTTGGCGACTAGCGGGAGGACAAACATTCAGTACTTC.

By share, this clonotype counts as large. The chain combines TRBV6-5 with TRBJ2-3; D is uncertain. The ends were cut back, 7 bases at V and 0 bases at J, with 8 bases in the middle. Germline CDR1 is MNHEY and CDR2 is SVGAGI. The CDR3 consists of 13 residues. CDR3 bases: TGTGCCAGCAAGCAGATTAGCACAGATACGCAGTATTTT. This translates into CASKQISTDTQYF.